A single sample gave rise to the 32 T cell receptor beta chains below, sequenced in a study of graft-versus-host responses after intestinal transplantation. Data came from immunoSEQ multiplex PCR; TCRdb stores just in-frame clones and leaves some out. The sample shows 45,000 to 60,000 clones, about nine tenths of them seen only once. No antigen has been assigned to these receptors. Sequenced here: unstimulated CD4+ T cells sorted from spleen or lymph node cells, sampled before transplant. These receptors were taken from a human donor who was the organ donor for an intestinal transplant.

J is TRBJ2-5 and V is TRBV7-9; TRBD2 matches 14 bases. The end of the DNA aligns better with TRBJ2-7, so the J call may be wrong. This CDR3 spans 15 amino acids. Per germline, CDR1 SEHNR and CDR2 FQNEAQ (reference sequence). CDR3 region: CASSPGTSGSYEQYF. DNA of the CDR3: TGTGCCAGCAGCCCCGGGACTAGCGGGAGTTACGAGCAGTACTTC.

As concerns this clone: One junction end disagrees with the germline gene, perhaps due to a read error. The gene calls are TRBV20-1 and TRBJ1-2; possible D gene TRBD1, 5 bases. Germline CDR1 and CDR2: DFQATT and SNEGSKA (reference sequence). This CDR3 is 9 amino acids long. The CDR3 loop is CSASRGLFF. Here the CDR3 DNA reads TGCAGTGCTAGCCGGGGACTGTTCTTC.

The V gene is TRBV15, the J gene TRBJ2-5, with D possibly TRBD1 on 6 matching bases. The CDR3 length is 15 residues. Trimming removed 1 base at V and 5 bases at J, with 14 bases between. Germline values: CDR1 LNHNV, CDR2 YYDKDF (reference sequence). CDR3 sequence (DNA): TGTGCCACCAGCAGAGGCAACAGGGTAGGCGAGACCCAGTACTTC. Translated, it gives CATSRGNRVGETQYF.

CDR3 bases: TGTGCCAGCAGTTTATCTGTTTGGAAGGGGGGATACAATGAGCAGTTCTTC. Protein product: CASSLSVWKGGYNEQFF. The chain links TRBV27 to TRBJ2-1; perhaps D is TRBD1 or TRBD2 (6 bases each). The CDR3 covers 17 residues. Per the germline V gene, CDR1 is MNHEY and CDR2 is SMNVEV (reference sequence). Trimming took 0 bases from V and 4 from J, leaving 16 bases between them.

The genes are TRBV6-6 and TRBJ1-2; no definite D call. The germline V gene has CDR1 MNHNY and CDR2 SVGAGI (reference sequence). The CDR3 runs 12 residues. Trimming left V 2 bases short and J 7 bases short, with 8 bases between. CDR3 DNA sequence: TGTGCCAGCAGTTACCACGCATCTGGCTACACCTTC. This sequence encodes CASSYHASGYTF.

About this clone: The sample has other DNA sequences that encode this CDR3 too. The gene calls are TRBV11-3 and TRBJ2-5; 7 bases match TRBD1. With V trimmed by 5 bases and J by 4 bases, 10 bases remained unmatched. The germline CDR1 and CDR2 sequences are SGHNT and YENEEA. The CDR3 covers 15 residues. The CDR3 here is CASSPSTGKGETQYF. Here the CDR3 DNA reads TGTGCCAGCAGCCCATCGACAGGGAAGGGAGAGACCCAGTACTTC.

The rearrangement joins TRBV7-8 to TRBJ2-7, with D possibly being TRBD2 (7 bases). The ends were cut back, 2 bases at V and 3 bases at J, with 11 bases in the middle. Germline V CDR1 and CDR2: SGHVS, FQNEAQ. The CDR3 length is 14 residues. The CDR3 reads CASSLSRGGYEQYF. The CDR3 nucleotides read TGTGCCAGCAGCTTAAGTAGGGGGGGCTACGAGCAGTACTTC. Full variable domain (missing parts from reference TRBV7-8 and TRBJ2-7): GAGVSQSPRYKVAKRGQDVALRCDPISGHVSLFWYQQALGQGPEFLTYFQNEAQLDKSGLPSDRFFAERPEGSVSTLKIQRTQQEDSAVYLCASSLSRGGYEQYFGPGTRLTVT.

Only one count was recorded for this clone. The V and J genes are TRBV5-3 and TRBJ1-3; D remains ambiguous. TRBV5-3 is known as an ORF, though its function is uncertain. There are 18 residues in the CDR3. Trimming stripped 1 base from V and 3 bases from J, with 20 bases between. CDR3 nucleotides: TGTGCCAGAAGCTTGCCCAGCAAGGACCGGGCGAATGGAAACACCATATATTTT. Its protein product is CARSLPSKDRANGNTIYF.

In this sample, this clone turned up once. The genes are TRBV5-6 and TRBJ2-1, with 11 bases fitting TRBD1. The CDR3 contains 15 residues. The V gene's germline CDR1 is SGHDT and CDR2 YYEEEE. V gave up 4 bases and J gave up 7 bases; unmatched junction bases: 7. CDR3: CASSPGTGGRNEQFF. DNA of the CDR3: TGTGCCAGCAGCCCTGGGACAGGGGGTAGGAATGAGCAGTTCTTC.

This rearrangement joins TRBV7-9 to TRBJ2-7, with D possibly matching TRBD2 (6 bases). V gave up 2 bases and J gave up 2 bases, with 7 bases separating them. This CDR3 region has 13 residues. Germline V gene data show CDR1 as SEHNR and CDR2 as FQNEAQ (reference sequence). This CDR3 is CASSLRGTYEQYF. Here the CDR3 DNA reads TGTGCCAGCAGCTTACGGGGGACCTACGAGCAGTACTTC.

This clone occurred a few times. This rearrangement joins TRBV19 to TRBJ1-5; unclear D gene. CDR1 LNHDA and CDR2 SQIVND come from the germline V gene (reference sequence). The CDR3 is made up of 16 amino acids. Trimming pared 0 bases from V and 0 bases from J, leaving 9 bases between. CDR3: CASSIDPYNSNQPQHF. The DNA of the CDR3 is TGTGCCAGTAGTATAGATCCATATAATAGCAATCAGCCCCAGCATTTT.

This chain connects TRBV7-8 to TRBJ2-7, with a possible D match to TRBD2 (7 bases). The length of the CDR3 is 16 residues. The germline V gene encodes CDR1 SGHVS and CDR2 FQNEAQ. The V gene lost 5 bases and the J gene lost 0 bases, with 17 bases spanning the gap. The CDR3 here is CASSLAQGRGSYEQYF. The CDR3 region has the DNA TGTGCCAGCAGCCTGGCTCAGGGGAGGGGCTCCTACGAGCAGTACTTC. Looking up the rest from reference TRBV7-8 and TRBJ2-7 gives the full variable domain: GAGVSQSPRYKVAKRGQDVALRCDPISGHVSLFWYQQALGQGPEFLTYFQNEAQLDKSGLPSDRFFAERPEGSVSTLKIQRTQQEDSAVYLCASSLAQGRGSYEQYFGPGTRLTVT.

The CDR3 is CASSFSGLTEAFF. CDR3 DNA sequence: TGTGCCAGCAGCTTTTCAGGGCTCACTGAAGCTTTCTTT. The chain carries TRBV7-2 and TRBJ1-1; possibly TRBD1 for D (5 bases). Deletions cut 3 bases from V and 4 bases from J, with 9 bases between. The CDR3 covers 13 residues. Germline V gives CDR1 SGHTA, CDR2 FQGNSA.

The table lists this clone with a count of one. The chain joins TRBV5-4 to TRBJ2-5; D is possibly TRBD1 (5 bases). V was shortened by 1 base and J by 1 base, with 5 bases between the two germline ends. From germline, CDR1 is SGHNT and CDR2 YYREEE (reference sequence). CDR3 length equals 13 residues. The CDR3 sequence is CASSLQGQETQYF. As DNA, the CDR3 is TGTGCCAGCAGCTTGCAGGGCCAAGAGACCCAGTACTTC.

The rearrangement links TRBV27 to TRBJ2-5; 11 bases are a match to TRBD2. Near its end, the DNA agrees better with TRBJ2-7, so the J call may be wrong. Germline CDR1 MNHEY, CDR2 SMNVEV (reference sequence). The CDR3 runs 14 residues. CDR3 sequence: CASIGTSGPYEQYF. CDR3 DNA: TGTGCCAGCATCGGGACTAGCGGACCCTACGAGCAGTACTTC.

The rearrangement joins TRBV6-5 to TRBJ1-5, with D perhaps matching TRBD1 (5 bases). The CDR3 sequence is 15 residues long. Trimming took 6 bases from V and 3 from J, leaving 15 bases between them. Per germline, CDR1 MNHEY and CDR2 SVGAGI. The CDR3 region is CASSYRTNFNQPQHF. In nucleotides, the CDR3 is TGTGCCAGCAGCTACAGGACCAATTTCAATCAGCCCCAGCATTTT.

In DNA, the CDR3 is TGTGCCTGGTCTGATATTAGCAATCAGCCCCAGCATTTT. Its translation is CAWSDISNQPQHF. The chain employs TRBV30 and TRBJ1-5; D gene uncertain. The V end lost 5 bases, the J end lost 0 bases, and 8 bases lay between the germline ends. CDR1 is GTSNPN and CDR2 is SVGIG in the germline V gene (reference sequence). This CDR3 is built from 13 residues.

The CDR3 spells CSAEGGYGYTF. The DNA for the CDR3 is TGCAGTGCCGAGGGGGGCTATGGCTACACCTTC. This chain joins TRBV20-1 and TRBJ1-2, with D perhaps TRBD1 (6 bases). V was pared by 6 bases and J by 4 bases, with 9 bases between. The germline V gene encodes CDR1 DFQATT and CDR2 SNEGSKA (reference sequence). The CDR3 length is 11 residues.

The V and J genes are TRBV2 and TRBJ1-4, with D possibly matching TRBD1 (5 bases). V was clipped by 3 bases and J by 8 bases, with 13 bases between them. Germline-derived CDR1 and CDR2 are SNHLY and FYNNEI. CDR3 length: 14 amino acids. CDR3 DNA: TGTGCCAGCAGTGAGGTTCAGGGATACGAAAAACTGTTTTTT. It specifies CASSEVQGYEKLFF.

The V gene is TRBV7-2, the J gene TRBJ1-1; 8 bases fit TRBD1. V was clipped by 5 bases and J by 4 bases; unmatched bases: 6. Per germline, CDR1 SGHTA and CDR2 FQGNSA. The CDR3 is made up of 14 amino acids. The CDR3 loop is CASSGQGPGTEAFF. The CDR3 nucleotides read TGTGCCAGCAGCGGACAGGGCCCGGGCACTGAAGCTTTCTTT.

The chain uses TRBV6-1 and TRBJ1-4; D perhaps matches TRBD1 (5 bases). Trimming shortened V by 6 bases and J by 7 bases, and 15 bases separated the two germline ends. This CDR3 comprises 14 residues. Per germline, CDR1 MNHNS and CDR2 SASEGT. The CDR3 loop is CASRYAGKGEKLFF. In DNA, the CDR3 is TGTGCCAGCAGATATGCAGGGAAGGGTGAAAAACTGTTTTTT.

The chain employs TRBV9 and TRBJ2-1; D gene unclear. CDR3 length: 14 residues. V was clipped by 2 bases and J by 0 bases, with 6 bases between them. From germline, CDR1 is SGDLS and CDR2 YYNGEE. In DNA, the CDR3 is TGTGCCAGCAGCGTGTTCGGCTCCTACAATGAGCAGTTCTTC. It translates to CASSVFGSYNEQFF.

The chain links TRBV21-1 to TRBJ2-7; the table assigns TRBD1, which was not confirmed against the DNA. TRBV21-1 is marked as a pseudogene. The CDR3 consists of 14 residues. CDR3 residues: CASSKGTGGYEQYF. CDR3 DNA sequence: TGTGCCAGCAGCAAAGGGACAGGGGGCTACGAGCAGTACTTC.

This clone has a single count. The rearrangement links TRBV2 to TRBJ2-2; 10 positions agree with TRBD1. Germline V gene sequence: CDR1 SNHLY, CDR2 FYNNEI. Losses at the gene ends were 5 bases for V and 4 bases for J; bases not matched to a gene: 7. The length of the CDR3 is 16 residues. The CDR3 loop reads CASSRGRDRGTGELFF. DNA for the CDR3: TGTGCCAGCAGTCGGGGCCGGGACAGGGGCACCGGGGAGCTGTTTTTT.

This clone was counted once. V and J are TRBV10-2 and TRBJ1-2; D is possibly TRBD1 (6 bases). CDR3 length: 14 residues. Per germline, CDR1 WSHSY and CDR2 SAAADI. With 5 bases removed from V and 4 bases from J, the gap between germline ends came to 14 bases. The CDR3 DNA is TGCGCCAGCAGTTATGAACAGGGTCCCTATGGCTACACCTTC. Residues: CASSYEQGPYGYTF.

The rearrangement uses TRBV2 and TRBJ2-7, with 7 bases that match TRBD1. The V gene's germline CDR1 is SNHLY and CDR2 FYNNEI. The CDR3 covers 15 residues. J was trimmed by 5 bases and V by 8 bases; bases with no gene match: 15. CDR3 loop: CASHRQGPIDNEQYF. CDR3 nucleotide sequence: TGTGCCAGCCATAGACAGGGTCCGATAGATAACGAGCAGTACTTC.

The DNA for the CDR3 is TGTGCCAGCAGCCAAGAGCAGGGAGCCACAGATACGCAGTATTTT. Protein: CASSQEQGATDTQYF. The chain recombines TRBV4-2 with TRBJ2-3, with D perhaps matching TRBD1 or TRBD2 (5 bases each). Germline V gene sequence: CDR1 LGHNA, CDR2 YNFKEQ. V lost 0 bases to trimming and J lost 2 bases, with 9 bases between them. The CDR3 is 15 residues long.

The chain uses TRBV5-1 and TRBJ2-7; 7 bases map to TRBD2. CDR3 length: 15 residues. V trimming: 2 bases; J trimming: 4 bases; junction bases outside the gene matches: 9. Germline V gene data show CDR1 as SGHRS and CDR2 as YFSETQ. The CDR3 loop reads CASSFSGGSTYEQYF. For the CDR3, the DNA is TGCGCCAGCAGCTTTAGTGGCGGGAGTACGTACGAGCAGTACTTC.

The chain has TRBV6-1 and TRBJ2-1; 12 bases agree with TRBD1. The trim removed 2 bases at V and 9 bases at J, leaving 5 bases unmatched. CDR3 length equals 15 residues. Germline V CDR1 and CDR2: MNHNS, SASEGT. CDR3 bases: TGTGCCAGCAGTGAATGGGGACAGGGGGCTTCTGAGCAGTTCTTC. Its protein is CASSEWGQGASEQFF.

The CDR3 DNA follows: TGTGCCAGCAGTGAAGTCCAGGGTGCCTATGGCTACACCTTC. It specifies CASSEVQGAYGYTF. The genes are TRBV6-1 and TRBJ1-2; tentatively, D is TRBD1 (5 bases). The V gene lost 1 base and the J gene lost 4 bases, with 10 bases spanning the gap. Germline V gene lookup returns CDR1 MNHNS and CDR2 SASEGT. The CDR3 consists of 14 residues.

J is TRBJ1-6 and V is TRBV6-6, with 7 bases matching TRBD1. The CDR3 is made up of 14 amino acids. Trimming at V came to 8 bases and at J to 8 bases, leaving 9 bases not matched to a gene. Germline V CDR1 and CDR2: MNHNY, SVGAGI (reference sequence). Here the CDR3 DNA reads TGTGCCAGCGGCTACAGGGGCGCCCATTCACCCCTCCACTTT. Its protein product is CASGYRGAHSPLHF.

The chain combines TRBV4-3 with TRBJ1-1; no clear D gene. In germline, CDR1 is LGHNA, CDR2 YSLEER. Trimming took 2 bases from V and 5 from J, leaving 9 bases between them. This CDR3 has 13 residues. The CDR3, as DNA: TGCGCCAGCAGCCAAACCCTCAAGACTGAAGCTTTCTTT. It is translated as CASSQTLKTEAFF.